The T cell receptor (beta chain) described here comes from a study of T-cell memory formation after mild COVID-19. Concerning this clonotype: What it binds is not known.

The authors produced TCR alpha and TCR beta cDNA libraries with sample barcodes and UMIs by 5'RACE using constant-segment primers. TCRdb recomputed calls from the 5' RACE reads with MiXCR, one row per CDR3 protein. The sample has roughly 45,000 distinct CDR3 sequences, roughly 27% seen once. V was pared by 8 bases and J by 1 base, with 10 bases of the junction left unmatched. This CDR3 is built from 16 residues. In germline, CDR1 is MNHEY, CDR2 SVGAGI. Findings and limits, study-wide: CD4+ contracting clones were mainly CM and EM; CD8+ ones, EMRA.

The sequenced material came from PBMCs or a T cell subset sorted from them (not recorded which). The chain is built from TRBV6-5 and TRBJ2-2, with 7 bases lining up with TRBD1. The sequence came from a man between 18 and 29 years old who had mild COVID-19 (a few samples of this study predate the infection). Cell type and time point are not known. The CDR3 is CASGYHPGGNTGELFF. As DNA, the CDR3 is TGTGCCAGCGGCTATCATCCAGGGGGGAACACCGGGGAGCTGTTTTTT.